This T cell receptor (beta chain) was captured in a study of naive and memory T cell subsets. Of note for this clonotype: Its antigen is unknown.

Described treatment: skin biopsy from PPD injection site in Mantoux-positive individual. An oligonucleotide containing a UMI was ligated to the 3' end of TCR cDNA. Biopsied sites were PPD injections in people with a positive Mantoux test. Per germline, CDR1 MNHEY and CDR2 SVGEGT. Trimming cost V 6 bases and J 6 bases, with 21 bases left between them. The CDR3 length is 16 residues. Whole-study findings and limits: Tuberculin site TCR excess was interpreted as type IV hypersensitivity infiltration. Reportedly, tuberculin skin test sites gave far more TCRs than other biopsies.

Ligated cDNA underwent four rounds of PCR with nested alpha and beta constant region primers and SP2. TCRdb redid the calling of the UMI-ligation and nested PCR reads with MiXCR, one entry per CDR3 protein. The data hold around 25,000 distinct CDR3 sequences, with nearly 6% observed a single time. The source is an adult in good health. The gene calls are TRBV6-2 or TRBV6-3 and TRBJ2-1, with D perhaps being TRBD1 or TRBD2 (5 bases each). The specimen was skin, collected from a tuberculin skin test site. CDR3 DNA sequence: TGTGCCAGCAGACTCAAACCAGGGCCCGAGGGCAATGAGCAGTTCTTC. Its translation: CASRLKPGPEGNEQFF.